Below, 2 T cell receptor beta chains from the same sample are listed, as sequenced in a study of a mutant IDH1 vaccine in newly diagnosed glioma. Time point defined: week 35, safety follow-up. Doses of 300 ug of mutant IDH1 20-mer peptide were given with topical imiquimod. Sequenced by immunoSEQ multiplex PCR; TCRdb stores in-frame clones only, minus some. This sample has tens of thousands of clones; roughly 76% occur once, and the top ten carry approximately 5%. These receptors' antigens are unknown. The material sequenced was PBMCs, taken from a glioma patient whose treatment included an IDH1 peptide vaccine. Receptors originate from a man aged 40-49 years with glioma.

The chain combines TRBV5-4 with TRBJ1-1, with D unclear. The CDR3 extends over 15 amino acids. Germline CDR1 and CDR2: SGHNT and YYREEE (reference sequence). V was cut by 5 bases and J by 3 bases, with 17 bases left in between. CDR3 coding DNA: TGTGCCAGCAGACCGGACGGGCTTAGCCACACTGAAGCTTTCTTT. Its translation: CASRPDGLSHTEAFF.

The chain uses TRBV7-8 and TRBJ2-7; D perhaps matches TRBD2 (5 bases). V dropped 1 base and J dropped 3 bases, with 7 bases sitting between them. The CDR3 covers 13 residues. Per germline, CDR1 SGHVS and CDR2 FQNEAQ. CDR3 sequence: CASSLERFYEQYF. In nucleotides, the CDR3 is TGTGCCAGCAGCTTAGAGCGGTTCTACGAGCAGTACTTC.